This entry lists 4 T cell receptor beta chains sequenced from one sample in a study of blood T cells in healthy people across ages. Alongside a J-beta primer mix, a sample-barcoded 5' primer served in a second PCR lasting about 7 to 11 cycles. In TCRdb, the 5' RACE reads were re-called with MiXCR into one record per CDR3 protein. The sample consists of over 950,000 distinct CDR3 sequences, just over 50% of them appearing once. Sequenced material: blood. Receptors were obtained from a woman aged 55-69 years in good health.

This clonotype came up a few times. The V and J genes are TRBV6-1 and TRBJ1-2; D is perhaps TRBD1 (5 bases). Between the trimmed V and J ends, which lost 3 bases and 7 bases, there was a span of 15 bases. This CDR3 is 14 amino acids long. Germline lookup yields CDR1 MNHNS and CDR2 SASEGT. The CDR3 nucleotides read TGTGCCAGCAGTGAGCAGGGTCATAGCGGTGGCTACACCTTC. Amino acids: CASSEQGHSGGYTF.

In its sample, this clonotype was seen once. This chain uses TRBV30 with TRBJ2-3; D may be TRBD2 (5 bases). This CDR3 spans 16 amino acids. Trimming left V 1 base short and J 5 bases short, with 19 bases between. The germline CDR1 and CDR2 sequences are GTSNPN and SVGIG (reference sequence). The CDR3 region has the DNA TGTGCCTGGAGTGCCCCCGTGCGGGCTACGGGAGATACGCAGTATTTT. Translation: CAWSAPVRATGDTQYF.

This clonotype was detected a few times. The rearrangement uses TRBV4-1 and TRBJ2-7; tentatively, D is TRBD1 (5 bases). Between the trimmed V and J ends, which lost 0 bases and 2 bases, there was a span of 14 bases. Germline loops: CDR1 MGHRA, CDR2 YSYEKL. The CDR3 consists of 16 residues. This chain's CDR3 is CASSQDRANPTYEQYF. The CDR3 region has the DNA TGCGCCAGCAGCCAAGACAGGGCGAACCCGACCTACGAGCAGTACTTC.

The rearrangement uses TRBV3-1 and TRBJ2-3, with 9 positions matching TRBD2. Unmatched junction bases numbered 6, after V lost 4 bases and J lost 4 bases. This CDR3 region has 15 residues. Germline V CDR1 and CDR2: LGHDT, YNNKEL (reference sequence). CDR3 loop: CASSPAGGGADTQYF. Written as DNA, the CDR3 is TGTGCCAGCAGCCCCGCGGGAGGGGGTGCAGATACGCAGTATTTT.